The 25 T cell receptor beta chains presented below share a single source sample, sequenced in a study of T-cell reconstitution after alpha-beta-depleted transplantation in children. Molecular barcoding with unique molecular identifiers was used for the TCRbeta library. MiXCR, run by TCRdb on the PCR reads, gives a single entry per CDR3 protein. The sample has about 130,000 distinct CDR3 sequences, about 9.6% seen once. Material: PBMCs, mostly from graft donor cells, obtained 180 days after TCRalphabeta/CD19-depleted stem cell transplant. These receptors originate from a girl less than two years old who had a stem cell transplant for combined immunodeficiency, so the T cells may come from the graft donor.

At least ten counts were recorded for this clonotype. Written as DNA, the CDR3 is TGTGCCAGCAGTTACCGGCAGCTCAATCAGCCCCAGCATTTT. Protein: CASSYRQLNQPQHF. This chain uses TRBV6-2 or TRBV6-3 with TRBJ1-5; no firm D call. Trimming took 2 bases from V and 3 from J, leaving 8 bases between them. Per germline, CDR1 MNHEY and CDR2 SVGEGT. The CDR3 contains 14 residues.

There are many counts of this clonotype. CDR3 residues: CASSLGRLAGYEQYF. CDR3 DNA sequence: TGTGCCAGCAGTTTAGGGAGACTAGCGGGGTACGAGCAGTACTTC. The V call is TRBV12-3 or TRBV12-4, the J call TRBJ2-7; 11 nucleotides line up with TRBD2. The CDR3 consists of 15 residues. Trimming took 1 base from V and 4 from J; bases not matched to a gene: 3.

This clonotype was detected a few times. This chain uses TRBV7-9 with TRBJ2-3; maybe TRBD2 (6 bases). Per the germline V gene, CDR1 is SEHNR and CDR2 is FQNEAQ (reference sequence). V was cut by 6 bases and J by 3 bases, with 16 bases left in between. The CDR3 extends over 15 amino acids. The CDR3 nucleotides are TGTGCCAGCAGGGCCCCTGACGGGAGTACAGATACGCAGTATTTT. As protein: CASRAPDGSTDTQYF.

This clonotype was seen a handful of times. The chain employs TRBV27 and TRBJ2-1; possible D gene TRBD2, 6 bases. The CDR3 totals 14 residues. CDR1 and CDR2 from the germline V gene are MNHEY and SMNVEV (reference sequence). V was shortened by 4 bases and J by 2 bases, with 9 bases between the two germline ends. CDR3 in amino acids: CASSSGTPYNEQFF. CDR3 bases: TGTGCCAGCAGTTCCGGGACTCCCTACAATGAGCAGTTCTTC.

This chain joins TRBV20-1 and TRBJ2-1; 9 positions match TRBD2. Germline loops: CDR1 DFQATT, CDR2 SNEGSKA (reference sequence). V trimming: 3 bases; J trimming: 8 bases; junction bases outside the gene matches: 8. The CDR3 sequence is 14 residues long. The DNA for the CDR3 is TGCAGTGCTAGTGAGTGGACTAGCGTAGATGAGCAGTTCTTC. Protein: CSASEWTSVDEQFF.

This clonotype was detected a few times. This chain links TRBV18 with TRBJ1-2, with D possibly being TRBD1 (6 bases). Germline values: CDR1 KGHSH, CDR2 LQKENI. Trimming took 8 bases from V and 2 from J, leaving 12 bases between them. The CDR3 is 13 residues long. The CDR3 reads CASPTQGNYGYTF. The CDR3 region has the DNA TGTGCCAGCCCTACACAGGGAAACTATGGCTACACCTTC. The full variable domain, with the rest looked up from reference TRBV18 and TRBJ1-2, is NAGVMQNPRHLVRRRGQEARLRCSPMKGHSHVYWYRQLPEEGLKFMVYLQKENIIDESGMPKERFSAEFPKEGPSILRIQQVVRGDSAAYFCASPTQGNYGYTFGSGTRLTVV.

The rearrangement joins TRBV28 to TRBJ1-4; no definite D call. Germline V gives CDR1 MDHEN, CDR2 SYDVKM. Trimming took off 5 bases at V and 8 bases at J, with 15 bases between the two ends. This CDR3 spans 14 amino acids. The CDR3 region has the DNA TGTGCCAGCAGTCCAGGAGACTGGGAGGAAAAACTGTTTTTT. Translated: CASSPGDWEEKLFF.

This clonotype was recorded once. The gene calls are TRBV20-1 and TRBJ2-6; D unclear. V lost 3 bases, J lost 0 bases, and 9 bases lay in between. Germline assignment: CDR1 DFQATT and CDR2 SNEGSKA (reference sequence). CDR3 length: 15 amino acids. The CDR3 coding sequence is TGCAGTGCTAGGGCACTTAGCTCTGGGGCCAACGTCCTGACTTTC. Its translation: CSARALSSGANVLTF.

This clonotype showed up many times. The chain uses TRBV20-1 and TRBJ2-7; TRBD2 might be the D (5 bases). The CDR3 is 15 amino acids. V lost 5 bases to trimming and J lost 7 bases, with 24 bases between them. Germline CDR1 is DFQATT and CDR2 is SNEGSKA (reference sequence). The chain's CDR3 is CSAFQNRVLSGEQYF. The DNA for the CDR3 is TGCAGTGCTTTCCAGAATAGAGTACTTTCGGGAGAGCAGTACTTC.

This clonotype was detected ten times or more. The chain combines TRBV15 with TRBJ2-3; D possibly corresponds to TRBD2 (6 bases). Germline CDR1 is LNHNV and CDR2 is YYDKDF (reference sequence). This CDR3 has 19 residues. V was cut by 3 bases and J by 1 base, with 23 bases left in between. The CDR3 nucleotides read TGTGCCACCAGCAGCTTACCGACTAGACAGCTGAGGGGCACAGATACGCAGTATTTT. Residues: CATSSLPTRQLRGTDTQYF. The entire variable domain, with the rest obtained from reference TRBV15 and TRBJ2-3, is as follows: DAMVIQNPRYQVTQFGKPVTLSCSQTLNHNVMYWYQQKSSQAPKLLFHYYDKDFNNEADTPDNFQSRRPNTSFCFLDIRSPGLGDTAMYLCATSSLPTRQLRGTDTQYFGPGTRLTVL.

This clonotype was seen a few times. The V call is TRBV11-2, the J call TRBJ2-2; the D gene is possibly TRBD2 (5 bases). Trimming pared 3 bases from V and 3 bases from J, leaving 8 bases between. Germline V gene lookup returns CDR1 SGHAT and CDR2 FQNNGV. The CDR3 length is 14 residues. In DNA form, the CDR3 reads TGTGCCAGCAGCTTCGGGGATGACACCGGGGAGCTGTTTTTT. Encoded protein: CASSFGDDTGELFF.

The V and J genes are TRBV29-1 and TRBJ2-7; 9 nucleotides agree with TRBD1. Germline values: CDR1 SQVTM, CDR2 ANQGSEA. There are 14 residues in the CDR3. Trimming removed 1 base from V and 2 bases from J; junction bases left unmatched: 3. As DNA, the CDR3 is TGCAGCGTTGAAGCGGGGGACAGGGCCTACGAGCAGTACTTC. Amino acids: CSVEAGDRAYEQYF.

This clonotype was recorded many times. The V call is TRBV25-1, the J call TRBJ2-7; D might be TRBD1 or TRBD2, each matching 5 bases. Germline V CDR1 and CDR2: MGHDK, SYGVNS. The CDR3 covers 15 residues. V lost 0 bases and J 3 bases, leaving 12 bases between the germline ends. CDR3 protein: CASSEYVGRFYEQYF. The CDR3, as DNA: TGTGCCAGCAGTGAATATGTGGGACGGTTCTACGAGCAGTACTTC.

The genes are TRBV29-1 and TRBJ2-3; 7 bases match TRBD2. The CDR3 sequence is 13 residues long. CDR1 and CDR2 from the germline V gene are SQVTM and ANQGSEA. V dropped 6 bases and J dropped 3; count of bases not matched to a gene: 6. CDR3 protein: CSVGTTGTDTQYF. The CDR3 DNA is TGCAGCGTGGGGACTACGGGGACAGATACGCAGTATTTT.

This clonotype was observed at least ten times. The chain employs TRBV5-4 and TRBJ2-3; no definite D call. The V gene lost 0 bases and the J gene lost 3 bases, with 8 bases spanning the gap. The CDR3 totals 14 residues. Looked up from germline, CDR1 is SGHNT and CDR2 is YYREEE (reference sequence). CDR3 DNA sequence: TGTGCCAGCAGCTTGGGCCTAGAAACAGATACGCAGTATTTT. Protein product: CASSLGLETDTQYF.

The chain carries TRBV28 and TRBJ1-2; TRBD1 might be the D (5 bases). The CDR3 has 13 residues. The V gene lost 6 bases and the J gene lost 2 bases, with 10 bases spanning the gap. Germline V CDR1 and CDR2: MDHEN, SYDVKM. CDR3 sequence: CASRETANYGYTF. DNA of the CDR3: TGTGCCAGCAGGGAGACAGCCAACTATGGCTACACCTTC.

This chain uses TRBV5-1 with TRBJ2-7; possible D gene TRBD2, 6 bases. Trimming stripped 4 bases from V and 1 base from J, with 18 bases between. CDR3 length equals 16 residues. Germline V gives CDR1 SGHRS, CDR2 YFSETQ. The CDR3 nucleotides are TGCGCCAGCAGCCTCCCGGGACTCCAAGCTTCCTACGAGCAGTACTTC. Translating it yields CASSLPGLQASYEQYF.

This clonotype showed up just a few times. The chain recombines TRBV29-1 with TRBJ1-1; D is possibly TRBD1 (5 bases). This CDR3 is 15 amino acids long. Trimming left V 8 bases short and J 1 base short, with 20 bases between. Germline CDR1 and CDR2: SQVTM and ANQGSEA. CDR3 sequence (DNA): TGCAGCCCCGAGGAGGGACGAACGGCGAACACTGAAGCTTTCTTT. Its protein is CSPEEGRTANTEAFF. The whole variable domain, remainder taken from reference TRBV29-1 and TRBJ1-1, is SAVISQKPSRDICQRGTSLTIQCQVDSQVTMMFWYRQQPGQSLTLIATANQGSEATYESGFVIDKFPISRPNLTFSTLTVSNMSPEDSSIYLCSPEEGRTANTEAFFGQGTRLTVV.

The chain is built from TRBV5-1 and TRBJ2-3; 7 bases are a match to TRBD2. Losses at the gene ends were 0 bases for V and 3 bases for J; bases not matched to a gene: 7. Germline CDR1 is SGHRS and CDR2 is YFSETQ. The CDR3 totals 16 residues. CDR3 nucleotide sequence: TGCGCCAGCAGCTTGGACGCCAGCGGGAAGACAGATACGCAGTATTTT. Its translation is CASSLDASGKTDTQYF.

This clonotype was recorded a few times. V and J are TRBV12-3 or TRBV12-4 and TRBJ2-7, with D tentatively TRBD2 (7 bases). CDR3 size: 16 residues. V was clipped by 5 bases and J by 0 bases, with 17 bases between them. The CDR3 region has the DNA TGTGCCAGCAGTGCGGGGGCGGGACTATACTCCTACGAGCAGTACTTC. It is translated as CASSAGAGLYSYEQYF.

This clonotype was found many times. Here the CDR3 DNA reads TGCAGTGCTAGTATAGCGGGGGGGCCTTATACGCAGTATTTT. Amino acids: CSASIAGGPYTQYF. This chain connects TRBV20-1 to TRBJ2-3; TRBD2 agrees at 11 bases. V lost 3 bases, J lost 7 bases, and 6 bases stayed unmatched. CDR3 length: 14 residues. Germline V lookup: CDR1 DFQATT, CDR2 SNEGSKA (reference sequence).

This clonotype was recorded a few times. The rearrangement joins TRBV7-2 to TRBJ2-1; the match to TRBD2 covers 7 bases. The CDR3 has 13 residues. J lost 10 bases, V lost 6 bases, and 9 bases had no gene match. Germline-derived CDR1 and CDR2 are SGHTA and FQGNSA. The chain's CDR3 is CASRQQAGKEQFF. CDR3 DNA: TGTGCCAGCAGACAACAAGCGGGGAAAGAGCAGTTCTTC.

In its sample, this clonotype was seen a few times. J is TRBJ2-3 and V is TRBV20-1; D is unclear. V lost 4 bases and J lost 4, with 9 bases in between. There are 12 residues in the CDR3. Per the germline V gene, CDR1 is DFQATT and CDR2 is SNEGSKA (reference sequence). CDR3 DNA: TGCAGTGCTACGCTAAGCGCAGATACGCAGTATTTT. Its protein is CSATLSADTQYF.

This clonotype showed up just a few times. The gene calls are TRBV7-3 and TRBJ2-3; D may be TRBD2 (6 bases). Looked up from germline, CDR1 is SGHTA and CDR2 is FQGTGA. The V end lost 4 bases, the J end lost 0 bases, and 14 bases lay between the germline ends. The CDR3 covers 16 residues. The CDR3 loop reads CASSSSGRSSTDTQYF. CDR3 nucleotide sequence: TGTGCCAGCAGCTCATCAGGGAGGTCTAGCACAGATACGCAGTATTTT.

This clonotype was seen repeatedly, ten times or more. This chain joins TRBV7-2 and TRBJ2-2; 8 bases are a match to TRBD2. The CDR3 has 17 amino acids. Trimming cost V 2 bases and J 0 bases; bases outside gene matches: 5. Germline V gene sequence: CDR1 SGHTA, CDR2 FQGNSA. CDR3 bases: TGTGCCAGCAGCTTATTTGGGCGGGGGGCGAACACCGGGGAGCTGTTTTTT. This sequence encodes CASSLFGRGANTGELFF.